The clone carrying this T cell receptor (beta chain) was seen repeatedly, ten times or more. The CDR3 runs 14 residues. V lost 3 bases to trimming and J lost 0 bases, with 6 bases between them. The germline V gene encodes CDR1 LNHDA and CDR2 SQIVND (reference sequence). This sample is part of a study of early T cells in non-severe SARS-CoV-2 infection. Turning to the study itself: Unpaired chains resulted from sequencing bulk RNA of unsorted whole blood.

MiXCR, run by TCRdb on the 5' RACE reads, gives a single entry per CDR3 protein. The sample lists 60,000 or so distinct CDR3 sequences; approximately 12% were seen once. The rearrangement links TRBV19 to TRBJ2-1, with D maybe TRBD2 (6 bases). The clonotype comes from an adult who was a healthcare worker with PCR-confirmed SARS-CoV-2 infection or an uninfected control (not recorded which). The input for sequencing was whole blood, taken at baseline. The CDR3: CASSMGGSYNEQFF. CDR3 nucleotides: TGTGCCAGTAGTATGGGGGGCTCCTACAATGAGCAGTTCTTC.